The 8 T cell receptor beta chains in this list originate from one sample, sequenced in a study of long-term antiretroviral therapy in people with HIV (dated by TCRdb to between 2021 and 2022). The immunoSEQ hsTCRB v3.0 assay was used at survey level resolution to sequence the TRB variable region. Here the immuneACCESS table is served through TCRdb, limited to in-frame sequences with V and J called. Missing clones are a known gap in these copies; in checked studies unresolved V genes cover under half, and the rest lacks a known reason. Present in this sample are approximately 32,000 clones, about four fifths of which were seen just once. The ten biggest clones cover about 12% of the sample. The specimen comprised unsorted PBMCs, sampled 0.3 years after starting antiretroviral therapy. The receptors originated from a man aged 18-30 years with HIV.

In this sample, this clone turned up a few times. V usage is TRBV7-9 and J usage is TRBJ2-2; TRBD2 might be the D (5 bases). Germline V CDR1 and CDR2: SEHNR, FQNEAQ (reference sequence). The V and J ends lost 4 bases and 3 bases respectively, with 9 bases between them. The CDR3 has 14 amino acids. CDR3 protein: CASSSDSHTGELFF. The CDR3 coding sequence is TGTGCCAGCAGCTCGGACTCTCACACCGGGGAGCTGTTTTTT.

The gene calls are TRBV30 and TRBJ1-1, with 9 bases lining up with TRBD1. The V gene end was trimmed by 5 bases and the J gene end by 12 bases; junction bases not matched to a gene: 10. The CDR3 sequence is 12 residues long. CDR1 GTSNPN and CDR2 SVGIG come from the germline V gene (reference sequence). The CDR3 is CAWQPGQGASFF. CDR3 bases: TGTGCCTGGCAGCCGGGACAGGGCGCGTCTTTCTTT.

V is TRBV28 and J is TRBJ1-5; D is undetermined. The CDR3 contains 14 residues. CDR1 is MDHEN and CDR2 is SYDVKM in the germline V gene. V dropped 6 bases and J dropped 0 bases, with 9 bases sitting between them. This chain's CDR3 is CASSSGYSNQPQHF. As DNA, the CDR3 is TGTGCCAGCAGCTCAGGCTATAGCAATCAGCCCCAGCATTTT.

Details on this clone: An end of the junction does not agree with germline; a read error may underlie this. This CDR3 reads CASSGQGYGGDTIYF. The CDR3 DNA reads TGTGCCAGCAGTGGACAGGGATATGGTGGAGACACCATATATTTT. This chain uses TRBV25-1 with TRBJ1-3; 7 nucleotides match TRBD1. Per germline, CDR1 MGHDK and CDR2 SYGVNS. This CDR3 is built from 15 residues.

V usage is TRBV15 and J usage is TRBJ1-5; D unclear. Per germline, CDR1 LNHNV and CDR2 YYDKDF (reference sequence). This CDR3 has 12 residues. Trimming shortened V by 3 bases and J by 3 bases, and 3 bases separated the two germline ends. The CDR3 is CATSSPNQPQHF. The CDR3 region has the DNA TGTGCCACCAGCAGCCCCAATCAGCCCCAGCATTTT.

The chain has TRBV7-9 and TRBJ1-2; D is perhaps TRBD1 (5 bases). The V and J ends lost 11 bases and 4 bases respectively, with 17 bases between them. This CDR3 is 13 amino acids long. The germline V gene encodes CDR1 SEHNR and CDR2 FQNEAQ (reference sequence). The CDR3 DNA sequence: TGTGCCCCCGGGGCCCCCAAGAGCTATGGCTACACCTTC. Amino acids: CAPGAPKSYGYTF.

The chain joins TRBV2 to TRBJ2-2, with 8 bases matching TRBD2. Germline-derived CDR1 and CDR2 are SNHLY and FYNNEI. The CDR3 loop spans 15 amino acids. Trimming removed 5 bases from V and 8 bases from J; junction bases left unmatched: 10. CDR3 sequence (DNA): TGTGCCAGCAGTCAGGAAGGACTAGCCGCGGGGGAGCTGTTTTTT. Translation gives CASSQEGLAAGELFF.

The chain is built from TRBV19 and TRBJ1-2, with TRBD1 matching over 7 bases. The CDR3 has 14 residues. CDR1 is LNHDA, CDR2 SQIVND, per germline (reference sequence). V was pared by 5 bases and J by 8 bases, with 11 bases of the junction left unmatched. The CDR3 DNA reads TGTGCCAGTAGTGTAACCTTCAACAGGGGAGGCTACACCTTC. This encodes CASSVTFNRGGYTF.